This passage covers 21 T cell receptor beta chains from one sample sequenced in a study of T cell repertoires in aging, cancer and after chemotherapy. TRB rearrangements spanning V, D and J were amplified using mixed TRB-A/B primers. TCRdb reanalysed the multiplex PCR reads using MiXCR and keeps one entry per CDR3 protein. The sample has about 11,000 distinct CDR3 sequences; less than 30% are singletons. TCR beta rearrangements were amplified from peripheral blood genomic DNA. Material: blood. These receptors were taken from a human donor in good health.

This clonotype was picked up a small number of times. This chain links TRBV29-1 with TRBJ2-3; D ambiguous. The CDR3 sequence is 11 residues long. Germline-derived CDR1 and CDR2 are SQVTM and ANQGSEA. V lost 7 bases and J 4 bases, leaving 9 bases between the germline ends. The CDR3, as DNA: TGCAGCGCTACTCAACCAGATACGCAGTATTTT. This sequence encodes CSATQPDTQYF.

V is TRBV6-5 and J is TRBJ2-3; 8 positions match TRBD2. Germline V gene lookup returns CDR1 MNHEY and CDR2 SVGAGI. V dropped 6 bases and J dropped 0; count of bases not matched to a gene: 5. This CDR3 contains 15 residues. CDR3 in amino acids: CASRLAGSSTDTQYF. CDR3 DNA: TGTGCCAGCAGGCTAGCGGGTTCTAGCACAGATACGCAGTATTTT.

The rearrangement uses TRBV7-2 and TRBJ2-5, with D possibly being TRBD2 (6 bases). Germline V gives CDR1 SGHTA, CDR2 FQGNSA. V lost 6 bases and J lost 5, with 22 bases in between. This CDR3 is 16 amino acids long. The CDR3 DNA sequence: TGTGCCAGCAGTTACTCGCGGGGAATCGTCGGGGAGACCCAGTACTTC. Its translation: CASSYSRGIVGETQYF. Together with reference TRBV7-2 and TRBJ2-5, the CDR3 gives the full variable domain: GAGVSQSPSNKVTEKGKDVELRCDPISGHTALYWYRQSLGQGLEFLIYFQGNSAPDKSGLPSDRFSAERTGGSVSTLTIQRTQQEDSAVYLCASSYSRGIVGETQYFGPGTRLLVL.

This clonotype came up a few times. The CDR3 region is CASSSGQNLWPTF. The DNA for the CDR3 is TGCGCCAGCAGCTCCGGACAGAACTTATGGCCCACCTTC. V is TRBV5-1 and J is TRBJ1-2; maybe TRBD1 (6 bases). The CDR3 contains 13 residues. Germline loops: CDR1 SGHRS, CDR2 YFSETQ. V lost 3 bases and J 13 bases, leaving 19 bases between the germline ends. The variable domain in full, with the rest retrieved from reference TRBV5-1 and TRBJ1-2, is KAGVTQTPRYLIKTRGQQVTLSCSPISGHRSVSWYQQTPGQGLQFLFEYFSETQRNKGNFPGRFSGRQFSNSRSEMNVSTLELGDSALYLCASSSGQNLWPTFGSGTRLTVV.

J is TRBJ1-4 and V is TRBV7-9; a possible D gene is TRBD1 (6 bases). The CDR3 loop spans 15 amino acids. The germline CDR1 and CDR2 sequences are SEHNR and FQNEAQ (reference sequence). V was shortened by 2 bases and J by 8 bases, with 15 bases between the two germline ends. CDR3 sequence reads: CASSLRQGLGEKLFF. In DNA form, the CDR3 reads TGTGCCAGCAGCTTACGGCAGGGGCTCGGGGAAAAACTGTTTTTT.

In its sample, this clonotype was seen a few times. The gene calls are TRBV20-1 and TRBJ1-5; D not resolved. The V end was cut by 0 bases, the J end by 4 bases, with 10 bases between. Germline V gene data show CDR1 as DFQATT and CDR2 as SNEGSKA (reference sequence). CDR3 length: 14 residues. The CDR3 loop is CSARDSSLNQPQHF. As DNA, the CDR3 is TGCAGTGCTAGAGATTCATCGTTGAATCAGCCCCAGCATTTT.

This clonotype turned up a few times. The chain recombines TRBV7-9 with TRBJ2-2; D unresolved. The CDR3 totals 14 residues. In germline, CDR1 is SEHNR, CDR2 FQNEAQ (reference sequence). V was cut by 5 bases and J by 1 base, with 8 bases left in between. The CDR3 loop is CASSPRVNTGELFF. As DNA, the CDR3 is TGTGCCAGCAGCCCAAGAGTGAACACCGGGGAGCTGTTTTTT. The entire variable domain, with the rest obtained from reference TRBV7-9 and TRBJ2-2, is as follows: DTGVSQNPRHKITKRGQNVTFRCDPISEHNRLYWYRQTLGQGPEFLTYFQNEAQLEKSRLLSDRFSAERPKGSFSTLEIQRTEQGDSAMYLCASSPRVNTGELFFGEGSRLTVL.

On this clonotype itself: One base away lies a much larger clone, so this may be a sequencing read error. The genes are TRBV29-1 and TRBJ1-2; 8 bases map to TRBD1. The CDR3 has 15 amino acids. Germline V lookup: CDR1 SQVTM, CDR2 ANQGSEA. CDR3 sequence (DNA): TGCAGCGTTGGACTCCCGACAGGGGTCCACTATAGCTACACCTTC. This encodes CSVGLPTGVHYSYTF.

The CDR3 loop is CNASGALGSGAEAFF. The CDR3 nucleotides read TGCAATGCGTCTGGCGCCCTGGGTTCCGGCGCTGAAGCTTTCTTT. The chain joins TRBV20-1 to TRBJ1-1; D is unclear. This CDR3 comprises 15 residues. CDR1 and CDR2 from the germline V gene are DFQATT and SNEGSKA (reference sequence).

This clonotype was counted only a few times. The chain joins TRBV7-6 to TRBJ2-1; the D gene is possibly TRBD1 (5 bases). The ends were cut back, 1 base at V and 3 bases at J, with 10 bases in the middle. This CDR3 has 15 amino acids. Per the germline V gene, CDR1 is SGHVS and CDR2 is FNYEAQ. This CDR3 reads CASSLGGQGYNEQFF. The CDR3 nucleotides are TGTGCCAGCAGCTTAGGTGGGCAGGGCTACAATGAGCAGTTCTTC.

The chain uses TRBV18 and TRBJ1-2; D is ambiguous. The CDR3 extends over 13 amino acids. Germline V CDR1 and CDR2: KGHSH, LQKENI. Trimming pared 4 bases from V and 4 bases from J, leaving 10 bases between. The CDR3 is CASSLRRSYGYTF. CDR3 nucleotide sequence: TGTGCCAGCTCACTGAGACGGAGCTATGGCTACACCTTC.

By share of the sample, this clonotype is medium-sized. CDR3 amino acids: CASSYAGQGSPLHF. CDR3 coding DNA: TGTGCCAGCAGTTACGCGGGACAGGGTTCACCCCTCCACTTT. This chain links TRBV6-6 with TRBJ1-6, with TRBD1 matching 9 bases. The V and J ends lost 2 bases and 9 bases, in that order; junction bases with no gene match: 2. The CDR3 consists of 14 residues. The germline gives CDR1 MNHNY, CDR2 SVGAGI (reference sequence).

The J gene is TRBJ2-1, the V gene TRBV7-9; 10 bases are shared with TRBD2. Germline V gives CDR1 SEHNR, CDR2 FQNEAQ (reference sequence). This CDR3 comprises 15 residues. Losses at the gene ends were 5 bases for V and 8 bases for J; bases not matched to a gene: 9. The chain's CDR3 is CASSPPSGRVYEQFF. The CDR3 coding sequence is TGTGCCAGCAGCCCGCCTAGCGGGAGAGTCTATGAGCAGTTCTTC.

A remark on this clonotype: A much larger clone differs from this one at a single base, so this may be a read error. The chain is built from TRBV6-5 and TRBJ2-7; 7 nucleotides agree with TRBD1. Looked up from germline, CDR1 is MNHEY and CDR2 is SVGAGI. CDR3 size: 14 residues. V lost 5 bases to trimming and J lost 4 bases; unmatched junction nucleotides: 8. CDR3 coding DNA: TGTGCCAGCAGTCCCTCAGGGGGTGTATACGAGCAGTACTTC. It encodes CASSPSGGVYEQYF.

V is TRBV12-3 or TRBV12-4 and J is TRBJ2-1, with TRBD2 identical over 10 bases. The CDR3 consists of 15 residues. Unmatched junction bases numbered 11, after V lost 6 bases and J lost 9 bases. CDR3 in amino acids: CASSLGLAGVVEQFF. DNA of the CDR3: TGTGCCAGCAGCTTGGGGCTAGCGGGGGTAGTTGAGCAGTTCTTC.

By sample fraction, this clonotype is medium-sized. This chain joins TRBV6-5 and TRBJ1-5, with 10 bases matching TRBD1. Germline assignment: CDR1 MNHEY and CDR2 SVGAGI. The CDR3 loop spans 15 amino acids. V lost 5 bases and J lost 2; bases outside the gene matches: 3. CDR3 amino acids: CASSRDRGGNQPQHF. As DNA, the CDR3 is TGTGCCAGCAGTCGGGACAGGGGCGGCAATCAGCCCCAGCATTTT.

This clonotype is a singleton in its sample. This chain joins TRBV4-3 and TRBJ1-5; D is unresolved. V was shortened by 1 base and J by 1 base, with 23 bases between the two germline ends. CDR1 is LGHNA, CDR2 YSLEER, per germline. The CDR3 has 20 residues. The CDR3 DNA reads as TGCGCCAGCAGCCAAGTGAGGGAGACCATTTCGGCCCTAAGCAATCAGCCCCAGCATTTT. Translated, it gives CASSQVRETISALSNQPQHF.

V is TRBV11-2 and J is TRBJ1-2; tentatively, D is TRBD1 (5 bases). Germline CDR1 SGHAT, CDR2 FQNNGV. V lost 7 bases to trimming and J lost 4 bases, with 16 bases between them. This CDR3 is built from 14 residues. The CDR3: CASNRAVGGYGYTF. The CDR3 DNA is TGTGCCAGCAACCGGGCCGTCGGGGGCTATGGCTACACCTTC.

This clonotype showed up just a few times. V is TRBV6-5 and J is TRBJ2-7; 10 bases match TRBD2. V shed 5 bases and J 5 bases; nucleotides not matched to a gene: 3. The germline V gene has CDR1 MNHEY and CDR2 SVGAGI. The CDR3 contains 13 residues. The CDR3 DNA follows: TGTGCCAGCAGTCTAGCGGGAGCTCACGAGCAGTACTTC. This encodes CASSLAGAHEQYF.

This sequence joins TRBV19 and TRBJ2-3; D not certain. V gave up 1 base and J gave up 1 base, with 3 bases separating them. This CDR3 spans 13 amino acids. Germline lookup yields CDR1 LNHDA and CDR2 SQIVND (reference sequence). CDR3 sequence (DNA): TGTGCCAGTAGTATAGCTCGCACAGATACGCAGTATTTT. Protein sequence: CASSIARTDTQYF. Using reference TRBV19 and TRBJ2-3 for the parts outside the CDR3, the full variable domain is DGGITQSPKYLFRKEGQNVTLSCEQNLNHDAMYWYRQDPGQGLRLIYYSQIVNDFQKGDIAEGYSVSREKKESFPLTVTSAQKNPTAFYLCASSIARTDTQYFGPGTRLTVL.

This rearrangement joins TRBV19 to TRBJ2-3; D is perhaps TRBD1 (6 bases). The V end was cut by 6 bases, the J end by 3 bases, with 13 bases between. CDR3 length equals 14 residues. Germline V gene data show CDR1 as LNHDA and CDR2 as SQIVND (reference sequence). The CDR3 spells CASSPQGWTDTQYF. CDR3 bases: TGTGCCAGTAGCCCCCAGGGGTGGACAGATACGCAGTATTTT.